Below are 8 T cell receptor beta chains sequenced from a single sample in a study of patients and donors after allogeneic stem cell transplantation. Each CDR3 protein is one row after TCRdb ran MiXCR on the RT-PCR reads. This sample has approximately 160,000 distinct CDR3 sequences, with approximately 25% found just once. The sequenced sample consisted of blood, either unsorted or a sorted T cell fraction (not recorded which). These receptors were obtained from a human donor who was either an allogeneic HSCT recipient or a stem cell or donor lymphocyte infusion donor (not recorded which). It is not recorded whose cells these are; they may come from a transplant donor.

The CDR3 protein is CASRPTGQTGAKGSYNEQFF. Written as DNA, the CDR3 is TGCGCCAGCAGGCCCACCGGACAGACCGGCGCTAAAGGCTCCTACAATGAGCAGTTCTTC. The V gene is TRBV10-2, the J gene TRBJ2-1, with a possible D match to TRBD1 (6 bases). V lost 6 bases and J 0 bases, leaving 27 bases between the germline ends. From germline, CDR1 is WSHSY and CDR2 SAAADI. The length of the CDR3 is 20 residues.

This chain links TRBV12-3 or TRBV12-4 with TRBJ1-1; D is unresolved. The V and J ends lost 3 bases and 3 bases respectively, with 11 bases between them. The CDR3 is 14 residues long. This chain's CDR3 is CASSFGPVDTEAFF. The DNA of the CDR3 is TGTGCCAGCAGTTTTGGACCGGTTGACACTGAAGCTTTCTTT.

The chain has TRBV12-3 or TRBV12-4 and TRBJ1-5; D perhaps matches TRBD1 (5 bases). The CDR3 loop spans 14 amino acids. V lost 3 bases to trimming and J lost 3 bases, with 9 bases between them. Here the CDR3 DNA reads TGTGCCAGCAGTTTTTCAGGGTCCAATCAGCCCCAGCATTTT. Its protein product is CASSFSGSNQPQHF.

A few counts support this clonotype. The chain has TRBV10-3 and TRBJ2-7; 7 nucleotides agree with TRBD1. The CDR3 runs to 14 residues. V trimming: 3 bases; J trimming: 3 bases; junction bases outside the gene matches: 5. Germline V CDR1 and CDR2: ENHRY, SYGVKD. The CDR3 here is CAISDNRGYYEQYF. CDR3 sequence (DNA): TGTGCCATCAGTGACAACAGGGGATACTACGAGCAGTACTTC.

This rearrangement joins TRBV9 to TRBJ2-7; D is possibly TRBD2 (5 bases). The CDR3 length is 11 residues. CDR1 and CDR2 (germline): SGDLS, YYNGEE. Trimming pared 3 bases from V and 6 bases from J, leaving 7 bases between. The CDR3 sequence: CASSEGAEQYF. The CDR3 nucleotides are TGTGCCAGCAGCGAGGGAGCCGAGCAGTACTTC.

This clonotype showed up just a few times. V usage is TRBV12-3 or TRBV12-4 and J usage is TRBJ2-7, with 8 nucleotides matching TRBD2. J lost 0 bases, V lost 4 bases, and 5 bases had no gene match. The CDR3 runs 15 residues. CDR3 DNA sequence: TGTGCCAGCAGTTCCATAGCGGGACTCTCCTACGAGCAGTACTTC. Residues: CASSSIAGLSYEQYF.

This chain joins TRBV12-3 or TRBV12-4 and TRBJ1-2, with D maybe TRBD1 (5 bases). The CDR3 has 14 amino acids. V was clipped by 4 bases and J by 8 bases, with 17 bases between them. The CDR3, as DNA: TGTGCCAGCAGTTCAACCGGGCAGGGTGACGGCTACACCTTC. Amino acid sequence: CASSSTGQGDGYTF.

The chain recombines TRBV7-9 with TRBJ2-7, with TRBD2 as a possible D gene (6 bases). With 11 bases removed from V and 0 bases from J, the gap between germline ends came to 11 bases. Germline-derived CDR1 and CDR2 are SEHNR and FQNEAQ (reference sequence). The CDR3 covers 12 residues. CDR3 coding DNA: TGTGCCTCGGGAGTTTACTCCTACGAGCAGTACTTC. Amino acids: CASGVYSYEQYF.